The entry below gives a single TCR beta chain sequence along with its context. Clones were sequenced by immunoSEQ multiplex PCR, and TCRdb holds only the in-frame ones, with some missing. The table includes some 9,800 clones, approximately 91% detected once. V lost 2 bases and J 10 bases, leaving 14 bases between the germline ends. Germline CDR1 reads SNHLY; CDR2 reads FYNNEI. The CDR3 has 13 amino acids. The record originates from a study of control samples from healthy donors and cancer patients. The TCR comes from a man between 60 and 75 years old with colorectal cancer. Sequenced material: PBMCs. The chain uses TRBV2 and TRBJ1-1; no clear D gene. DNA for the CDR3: TGTGCCAGCAGTGAAAATATTGATGCGGGAGCTTTCTTT. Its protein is CASSENIDAGAFF.